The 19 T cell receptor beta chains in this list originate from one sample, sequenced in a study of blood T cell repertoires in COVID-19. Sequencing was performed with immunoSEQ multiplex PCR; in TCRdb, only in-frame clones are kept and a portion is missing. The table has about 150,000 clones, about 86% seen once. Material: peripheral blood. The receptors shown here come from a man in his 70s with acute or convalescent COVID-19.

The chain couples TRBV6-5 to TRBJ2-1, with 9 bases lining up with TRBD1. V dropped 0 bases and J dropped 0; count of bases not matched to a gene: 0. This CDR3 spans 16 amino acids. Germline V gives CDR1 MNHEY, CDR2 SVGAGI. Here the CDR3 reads CASSYSTGGSYNEQFF. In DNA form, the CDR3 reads TGTGCCAGCAGTTACTCGACAGGGGGCTCCTACAATGAGCAGTTCTTC.

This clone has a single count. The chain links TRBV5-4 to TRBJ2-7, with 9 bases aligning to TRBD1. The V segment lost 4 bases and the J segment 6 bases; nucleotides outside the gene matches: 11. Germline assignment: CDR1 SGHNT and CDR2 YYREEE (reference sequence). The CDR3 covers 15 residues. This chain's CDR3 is CASSNGQGNKAEQYF. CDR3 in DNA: TGTGCCAGCAGCAACGGACAGGGGAATAAGGCCGAGCAGTACTTC. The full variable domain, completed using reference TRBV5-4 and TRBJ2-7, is ETGVTQSPTHLIKTRGQQVTLRCSSQSGHNTVSWYQQALGQGPQFIFQYYREEENGRGNFPPRFSGLQFPNYSSELNVNALELDDSALYLCASSNGQGNKAEQYFGPGTRLTVT.

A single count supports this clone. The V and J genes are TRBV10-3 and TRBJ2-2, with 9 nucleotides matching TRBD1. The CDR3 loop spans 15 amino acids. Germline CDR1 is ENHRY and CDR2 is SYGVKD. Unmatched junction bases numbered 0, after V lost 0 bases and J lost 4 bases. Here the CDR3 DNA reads TGTGCCATCAGTGAGTCGACAGGGGGCACCGGGGAGCTGTTTTTT. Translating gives CAISESTGGTGELFF.

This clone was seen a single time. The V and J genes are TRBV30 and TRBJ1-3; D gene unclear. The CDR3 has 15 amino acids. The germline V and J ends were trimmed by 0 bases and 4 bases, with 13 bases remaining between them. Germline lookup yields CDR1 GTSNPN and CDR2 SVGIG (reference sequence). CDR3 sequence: CAWSVLGGLGNTIYF. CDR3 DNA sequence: TGTGCCTGGAGTGTATTAGGAGGGCTAGGAAACACCATATATTTT.

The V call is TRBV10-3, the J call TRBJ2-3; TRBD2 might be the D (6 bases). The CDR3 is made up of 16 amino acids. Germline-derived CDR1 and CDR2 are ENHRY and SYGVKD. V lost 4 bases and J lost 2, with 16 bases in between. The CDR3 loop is CAISVSVAGLTDTQYF. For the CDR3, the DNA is TGTGCCATCAGTGTATCGGTTGCGGGGCTCACAGATACGCAGTATTTT.

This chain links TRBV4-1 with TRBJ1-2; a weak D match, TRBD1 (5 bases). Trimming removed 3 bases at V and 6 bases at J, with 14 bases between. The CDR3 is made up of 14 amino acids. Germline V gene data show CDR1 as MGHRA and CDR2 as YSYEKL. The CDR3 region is CASSHPSGNDGYTF. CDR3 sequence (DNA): TGCGCCAGCAGCCACCCATCAGGGAACGATGGCTACACCTTC.

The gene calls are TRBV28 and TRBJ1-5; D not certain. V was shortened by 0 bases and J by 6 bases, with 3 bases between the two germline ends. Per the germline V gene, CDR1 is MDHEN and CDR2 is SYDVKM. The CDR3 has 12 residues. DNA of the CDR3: TGTGCCAGCAGTTTATGGAGTCAGCCCCAGCATTTT. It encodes CASSLWSQPQHF.

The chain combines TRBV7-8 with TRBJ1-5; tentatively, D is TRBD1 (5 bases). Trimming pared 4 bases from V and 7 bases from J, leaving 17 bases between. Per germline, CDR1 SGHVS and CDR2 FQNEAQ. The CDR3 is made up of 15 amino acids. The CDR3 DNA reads TGTGCCAGCAGCTCCACGGGGGGAGTTGGGCAGCCCCAGCATTTT. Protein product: CASSSTGGVGQPQHF.

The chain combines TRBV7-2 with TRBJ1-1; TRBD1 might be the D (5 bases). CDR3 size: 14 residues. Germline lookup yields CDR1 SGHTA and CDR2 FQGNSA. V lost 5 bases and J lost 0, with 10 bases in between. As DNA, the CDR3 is TGTGCCAGCAGCCCCAGGGTCTTGAACACTGAAGCTTTCTTT. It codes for CASSPRVLNTEAFF.

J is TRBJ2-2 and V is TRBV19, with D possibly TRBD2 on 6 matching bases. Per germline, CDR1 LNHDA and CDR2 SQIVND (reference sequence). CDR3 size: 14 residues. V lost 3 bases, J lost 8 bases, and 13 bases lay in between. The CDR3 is CASSISTGEGELFF. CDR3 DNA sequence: TGTGCCAGTAGTATCAGTACGGGGGAAGGGGAGCTGTTTTTT.

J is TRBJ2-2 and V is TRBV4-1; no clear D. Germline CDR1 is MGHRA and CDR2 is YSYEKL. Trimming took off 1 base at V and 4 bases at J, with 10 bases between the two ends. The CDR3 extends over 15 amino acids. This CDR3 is CASSQVFSITGELFF. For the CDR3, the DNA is TGCGCCAGCAGCCAAGTTTTTTCAATCACCGGGGAGCTGTTTTTT.

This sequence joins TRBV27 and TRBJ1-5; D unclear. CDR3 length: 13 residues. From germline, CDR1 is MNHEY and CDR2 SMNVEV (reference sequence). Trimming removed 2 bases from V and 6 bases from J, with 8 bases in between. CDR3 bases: TGTGCCAGCAGTTTACGGGGTAGTCAGCCCCAGCATTTT. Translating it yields CASSLRGSQPQHF.

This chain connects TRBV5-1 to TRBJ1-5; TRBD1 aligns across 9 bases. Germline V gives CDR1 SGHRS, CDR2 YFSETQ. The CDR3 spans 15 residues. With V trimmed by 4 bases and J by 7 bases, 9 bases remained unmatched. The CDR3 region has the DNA TGCGCCAGCAGCGAACAGGGGGCGAAGGGGCAGCCCCAGCATTTT. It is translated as CASSEQGAKGQPQHF.

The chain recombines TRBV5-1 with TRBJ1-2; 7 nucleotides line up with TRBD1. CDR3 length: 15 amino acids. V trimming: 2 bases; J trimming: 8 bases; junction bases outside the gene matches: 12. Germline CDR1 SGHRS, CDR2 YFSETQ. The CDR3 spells CASSFGDRVGGGYTF. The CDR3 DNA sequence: TGCGCCAGCAGCTTTGGAGACAGGGTTGGTGGAGGCTACACCTTC.

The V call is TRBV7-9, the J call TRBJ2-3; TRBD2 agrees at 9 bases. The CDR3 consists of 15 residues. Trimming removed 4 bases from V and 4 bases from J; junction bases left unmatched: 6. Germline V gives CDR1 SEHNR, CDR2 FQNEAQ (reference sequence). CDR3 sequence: CASSSGLAIPDTQYF. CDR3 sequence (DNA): TGTGCCAGCAGCTCAGGACTAGCGATCCCAGATACGCAGTATTTT.

The CDR3 bases are TGTGCCAGCAGTGATGGCCAGGGGAACACTGAAGCTTTCTTT. This codes for CASSDGQGNTEAFF. The genes are TRBV25-1 and TRBJ1-1; D possibly corresponds to TRBD1 (5 bases). The CDR3 covers 14 residues. V was shortened by 3 bases and J by 1 base, with 9 bases between the two germline ends. Germline V gene sequence: CDR1 MGHDK, CDR2 SYGVNS.

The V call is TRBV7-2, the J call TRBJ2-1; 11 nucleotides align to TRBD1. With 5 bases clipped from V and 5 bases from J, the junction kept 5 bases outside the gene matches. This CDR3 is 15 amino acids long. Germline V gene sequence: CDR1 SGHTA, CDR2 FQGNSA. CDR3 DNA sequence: TGTGCCAGCAGCCTAGGACAGGGGGCCCACAATGAGCAGTTCTTC. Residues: CASSLGQGAHNEQFF.

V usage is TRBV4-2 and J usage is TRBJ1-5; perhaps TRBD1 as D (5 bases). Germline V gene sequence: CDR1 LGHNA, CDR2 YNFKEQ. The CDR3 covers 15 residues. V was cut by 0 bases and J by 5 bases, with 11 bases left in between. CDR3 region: CASSQDKGADQPQHF. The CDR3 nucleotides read TGTGCCAGCAGCCAAGATAAAGGGGCTGATCAGCCCCAGCATTTT.

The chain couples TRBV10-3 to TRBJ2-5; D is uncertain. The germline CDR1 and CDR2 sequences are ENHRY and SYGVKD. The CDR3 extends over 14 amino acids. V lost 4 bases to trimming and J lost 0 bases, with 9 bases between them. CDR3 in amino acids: CAISAPGNQETQYF. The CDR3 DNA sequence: TGTGCCATCAGTGCGCCAGGAAACCAAGAGACCCAGTACTTC.